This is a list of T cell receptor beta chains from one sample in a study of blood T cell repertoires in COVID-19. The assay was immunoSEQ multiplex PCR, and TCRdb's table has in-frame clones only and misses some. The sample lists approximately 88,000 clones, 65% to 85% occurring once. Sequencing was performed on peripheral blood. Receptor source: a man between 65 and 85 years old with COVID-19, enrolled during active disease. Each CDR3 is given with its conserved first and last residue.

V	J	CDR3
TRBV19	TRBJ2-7	CASSSMDRGNEQYF
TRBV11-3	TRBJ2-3	CACTGLYTDTQYF
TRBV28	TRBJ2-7	CASSLLAGGLEQYF
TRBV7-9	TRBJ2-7	CASAPGQGPLGYNF
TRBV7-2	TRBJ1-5	CASSIQGNSNQPQHF
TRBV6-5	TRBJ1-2	CASRGDRLYGYTF
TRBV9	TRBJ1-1	CASSVDPTDTEAFF
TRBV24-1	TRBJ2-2	CATSPQWTGELFF
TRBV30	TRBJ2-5	CAWSREGWTQYF
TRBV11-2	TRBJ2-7	CASSLEGRAGQYF
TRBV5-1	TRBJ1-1	CASSPPLGGNTEAFF